This TCR beta chain was documented in a study of T cells in Graves' hyperthyroidism and ophthalmopathy. About the study: Initial diagnosis, before any treatment, was when peripheral blood was collected.

Diagnosis of hyperthyroidism was new in patients aged 18 to 65, and its duration was under 2 months. Fresh peripheral blood, about 9.3 ml, yielded the PBMCs. TCR beta CDR3 regions were amplified from RNA transcripts. The primer set for the first-round RT-PCR of the TCR CDR3 was HTBI. From the multiplex PCR reads, TCRdb called clonotypes with MiXCR, one entry per CDR3 protein. This sample has hundreds of thousands of distinct CDR3 sequences, with approximately 16% found just once. The CDR3 loop spans 14 amino acids. CDR1 is KGHDR, CDR2 SFDVKD, per germline. V gave up 6 bases and J gave up 3 bases; unmatched junction bases: 3.

This clonotype was obtained from a woman aged 18-35 years with Graves' hyperthyroidism. J is TRBJ2-3 and V is TRBV24-1; 9 bases fit TRBD1. What was sequenced was blood. CDR3 sequence (DNA): TGTGCCACCAGTTTGGGACAGGGTACAGATACGCAGTATTTT. The encoded protein is CATSLGQGTDTQYF.